This T cell receptor (beta chain) was sequenced for a study of blood T cell repertoires in COVID-19. Study as a whole: Spain, Italy and the United States supplied samples that represented acute and convalescent COVID-19. T cells, B-cell-depleted T cells, or PBMCs supplied cDNA or gDNA.

Enrolled during active infection, Seattle patients were then followed longitudinally. Original data processing: Estimation of nucleated cell counts relied on the amplification of reference gene primers. Assay: immunoSEQ multiplex PCR; the TCRdb copy retains only in-frame clones and omits some. V and J calls and clone size are those listed in that table; D and trimming were worked out from the DNA. This table holds 150,000 to 200,000 clones, 75% to 90% found once. Sequencing was performed on peripheral blood. The TCR was taken from a woman in her 70s with COVID-19, enrolled during active disease.

CDR3 in amino acids: CASRRTGGEISHEQYF. As DNA, the CDR3 is TGTGCCAGCAGACGGACAGGGGGCGAGATTAGCCACGAGCAGTACTTC. The V call is TRBV6-6, the J call TRBJ2-7; TRBD1 matches at 11 bases. Germline V CDR1 and CDR2: MNHNY, SVGAGI (reference sequence). With V trimmed by 6 bases and J by 5 bases, 12 bases remained unmatched. CDR3 length equals 16 residues.